The clone carrying this TCR beta chain has only one observation. The target antigen is unknown. This entry comes from a study of T cell responses to AZD1222 COVID-19 vaccine. Turning to the study itself: Second-dose recipients at about 4 or about 12 weeks were treated as one pooled group.

CDR1 is MGHRA and CDR2 is YSYEKL in the germline V gene. The length of the CDR3 is 15 residues. The V and J ends lost 1 base and 0 bases respectively, with 9 bases between them. Assay used: immunoSEQ multiplex PCR; TCRdb lists only in-frame clones, some missing. The repertoire holds roughly 82,000 clones, with 70% to 90% as singletons. Overall study results and limits: An increase in Spike-specific TCR breadth and depth was observed after two AZD1222 doses. Donors were mostly white British, more females; clonal diversity possibly underestimated.

Sequencing used peripheral blood, obtained on day 0 of AZD1222 vaccination. The clonotype was recovered from an adult in good health. The chain combines TRBV4-1 with TRBJ1-2; D not resolved. DNA for the CDR3: TGCGCCAGCAGCCAAGGACAACTCGCTAACTATGGCTACACCTTC. Encoded protein: CASSQGQLANYGYTF.